This T cell receptor (beta chain) was obtained from a study of beta chain features in type 1 diabetes. Study-level points and caveats: In the patient group, naive, central memory and Treg TCRB repertoires seemed more alike than in the healthy donor group. In every one of the four CD4+ subsets, TCRB CDR3s were moderately but significantly shorter in Type 1 diabetes patients.

Points on this clone: Its antigen is as yet unknown. Different DNA sequences within this sample yield the same CDR3.

With 2 bases removed from V and 4 bases from J, the gap between germline ends came to 12 bases. This CDR3 is 14 amino acids long. Germline CDR1 reads MDHEN; CDR2 reads SYDVKM. Isolated RNA was reverse transcribed in full, so expressed TCRB transcripts were sequenced. Repertoires were generated with immunoSEQ multiplex PCR, while TCRdb's copy carries only in-frame clones and drops some. The sample shows about 270,000 clones, approximately 15% of them seen only once. The chain uses TRBV28 and TRBJ2-7, with TRBD1 as a possible D gene (5 bases). The sequenced sample was naive CD4+ T cells from blood. The origin of this receptor is a man aged 25-40 years with type 1 diabetes. This CDR3 is CASSLVGVGYEQYF. DNA of the CDR3: TGTGCCAGCAGTTTAGTAGGGGTAGGGTACGAGCAGTACTTC.